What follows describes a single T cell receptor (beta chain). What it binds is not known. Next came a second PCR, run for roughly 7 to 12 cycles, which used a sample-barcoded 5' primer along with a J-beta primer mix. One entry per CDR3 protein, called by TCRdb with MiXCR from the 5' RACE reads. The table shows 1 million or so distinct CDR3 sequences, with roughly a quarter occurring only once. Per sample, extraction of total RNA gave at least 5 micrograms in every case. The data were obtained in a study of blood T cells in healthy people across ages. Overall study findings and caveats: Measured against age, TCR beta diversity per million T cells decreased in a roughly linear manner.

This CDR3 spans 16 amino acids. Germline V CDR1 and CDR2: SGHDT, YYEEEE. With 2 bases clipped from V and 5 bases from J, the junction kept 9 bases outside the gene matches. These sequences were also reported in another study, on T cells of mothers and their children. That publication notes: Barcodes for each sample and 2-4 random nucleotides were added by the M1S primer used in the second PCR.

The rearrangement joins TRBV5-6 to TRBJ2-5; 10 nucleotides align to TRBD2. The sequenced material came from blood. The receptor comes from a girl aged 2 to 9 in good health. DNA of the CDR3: TGTGCCAGCAGCTTCAGACTAGCGGGTGAGATGGAGACCCAGTACTTC. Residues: CASSFRLAGEMETQYF.